These T cell receptor beta chains were read from a single sample in a study of T cells in Graves' hyperthyroidism and ophthalmopathy. Each CDR3 protein is one row after TCRdb ran MiXCR on the multiplex PCR reads. The top ten clones hold around 8% of a sample with a few hundred thousand distinct CDR3 sequences, about 43% of them seen once. Sequencing was performed on peripheral blood or thyroid tissue (not recorded which). These receptors originate from a young woman with Graves' hyperthyroidism. Each CDR3 is given with its conserved first and last residue. D genes are given only for firm matches. Not all rows give a size; the values are once, few, many and, for expanded clones, a class.

j_call: TRBJ2-1; d_call: -; clone_size: few; v_call: TRBV2; cdr3_nt: TGTGCCAGCAGTCTTCAAGGGACGGGGGAGCGGTTCTTC; cdr3_aa: CASSLQGTGERFF
j_call: TRBJ1-4; d_call: -; clone_size: many; v_call: TRBV29-1; cdr3_nt: TGCAGCGTTGCTCTCATGTGGGGGCATGGGGAAAAACTGTTTTTT; cdr3_aa: CSVALMWGHGEKLFF
j_call: TRBJ1-1; d_call: TRBD1; clone_size: -; v_call: TRBV4-3; cdr3_nt: TGCGCCAGCAGCCAACGGGGGGACAGGGCCATGAACACTGAAGCTTTCTTT; cdr3_aa: CASSQRGDRAMNTEAFF
j_call: TRBJ1-1; d_call: -; clone_size: once; v_call: TRBV7-9; cdr3_nt: TGTGCCAGCAGCGCCAGTGTAGCGGGACAGAACACTGAAGCTTTCTTT; cdr3_aa: CASSASVAGQNTEAFF
j_call: TRBJ1-6; d_call: -; clone_size: many; v_call: TRBV20-1; cdr3_nt: TGCAGTGCTAGGATTGGCAGGACCCTTTATAATTCACCCCTCCACTTT; cdr3_aa: CSARIGRTLYNSPLHF
j_call: TRBJ2-7; d_call: -; clone_size: -; v_call: TRBV29-1; cdr3_nt: TGCAGCGTTGAGGATCGAGATGTTGGTAGCAGCTCCCACGAGCAGTACTTC; cdr3_aa: CSVEDRDVGSSSHEQYF
j_call: TRBJ2-1; d_call: TRBD2; clone_size: -; v_call: TRBV29-1; cdr3_nt: TGCAGCGTTGGCGGGCGGGAGGGCCACTACAATGAGCAGTTCTTC; cdr3_aa: CSVGGREGHYNEQFF
j_call: TRBJ2-7; d_call: -; clone_size: -; v_call: TRBV7-9; cdr3_nt: TGTGCCAGCAGCCCTCTTTCAACCGAGCAGTACTTC; cdr3_aa: CASSPLSTEQYF
j_call: TRBJ1-1; d_call: -; clone_size: many; v_call: TRBV20-1; cdr3_nt: TGCAGTGCTAGAGATCCCTTGGAGAGTGAAGCTTTCTTT; cdr3_aa: CSARDPLESEAFF
j_call: TRBJ2-1; d_call: -; clone_size: many; v_call: TRBV2; cdr3_nt: TGTGCTGGTGGTTTCTACAATGAGCAGTTCTTC; cdr3_aa: CAGGFYNEQFF
j_call: TRBJ1-1; d_call: -; clone_size: -; v_call: TRBV2; cdr3_nt: TGTGCCAGCAGTGATGGGACGGAGAACACTGAAGCTTTCTTT; cdr3_aa: CASSDGTENTEAFF
j_call: TRBJ1-3; d_call: TRBD1; clone_size: many; v_call: TRBV12-3/TRBV12-4; cdr3_nt: TGTGCCAGCAGTTTAGGTTGGGACAGGGGAGGCGGAAACACCATATATTTT; cdr3_aa: CASSLGWDRGGGNTIYF
j_call: TRBJ2-5; d_call: TRBD1; clone_size: -; v_call: TRBV7-9; cdr3_nt: TGTGCCAGCAGCTTAGTAGTGACAGGGGGCCAGGAGACCCAGTACTTC; cdr3_aa: CASSLVVTGGQETQYF
j_call: TRBJ2-7; d_call: TRBD1; clone_size: many; v_call: TRBV6-1; cdr3_nt: TGTGCCAGCAGTGAAGGAACGACAGGGTTCTACGAGCAGTACTTC; cdr3_aa: CASSEGTTGFYEQYF
j_call: TRBJ2-5; d_call: TRBD2; clone_size: many; v_call: TRBV27; cdr3_nt: TGTGCCAGCAGGCATAGCGGGAGCGGGGAGACCCAGTACTTC; cdr3_aa: CASRHSGSGETQYF
j_call: TRBJ2-7; d_call: TRBD2; clone_size: many; v_call: TRBV7-2; cdr3_nt: TGTGCCAGCAGCCGGGGACTGGGAGGGTCCTACGAGCAGTACTTC; cdr3_aa: CASSRGLGGSYEQYF
j_call: TRBJ2-1; d_call: TRBD2; clone_size: -; v_call: TRBV10-2; cdr3_nt: TGCGCCAGCCACGGGACTAGCGGGAATACTTCGAAGTTCTTC; cdr3_aa: CASHGTSGNTSKFF
j_call: TRBJ2-7; d_call: TRBD1; clone_size: many; v_call: TRBV12-3/TRBV12-4; cdr3_nt: TGTGCCAGCAGTAAACAGGGGGCGGGATACGAGCAGTACTTC; cdr3_aa: CASSKQGAGYEQYF
j_call: TRBJ1-1; d_call: -; clone_size: many; v_call: TRBV19; cdr3_nt: TGTGCCAGTACGAGGGGAGGGGGAGTGCGGACTGAAGCTTTCTTT; cdr3_aa: CASTRGGGVRTEAFF
j_call: TRBJ2-7; d_call: TRBD1; clone_size: -; v_call: TRBV10-3; cdr3_nt: TGTGCCATCAGTGACCCGACAGGGCTGAACTCCTACGAGCAGTACTTC; cdr3_aa: CAISDPTGLNSYEQYF
j_call: TRBJ2-7; d_call: TRBD1; clone_size: -; v_call: TRBV9; cdr3_nt: TGTGCCAGCAGCGTAGCCGGGACAGGGACCTACGAGCAGTACTTC; cdr3_aa: CASSVAGTGTYEQYF
j_call: TRBJ2-7; d_call: -; clone_size: many; v_call: TRBV20-1; cdr3_nt: TGCAGTGCTAGAGAAGGCAGACGGTTGAGCTACGAGCAGTACTTC; cdr3_aa: CSAREGRRLSYEQYF
j_call: TRBJ2-5; d_call: -; clone_size: many; v_call: TRBV9; cdr3_nt: TGTGCCAGCAGCGTAGGGGACTTAGCTGGAGAGACCCAGTACTTC; cdr3_aa: CASSVGDLAGETQYF
j_call: TRBJ2-3; d_call: -; clone_size: few; v_call: TRBV9; cdr3_nt: TGTGCCAGCAGCGTAGGGACAGGCACAGATACGCAGTATTTT; cdr3_aa: CASSVGTGTDTQYF
j_call: TRBJ2-7; d_call: TRBD1; clone_size: many; v_call: TRBV20-1; cdr3_nt: TGCAGTGCTAGAGTCGGACAGGGGGTTTACGAGCAGTACTTC; cdr3_aa: CSARVGQGVYEQYF
j_call: TRBJ1-2; d_call: -; clone_size: -; v_call: TRBV29-1; cdr3_nt: TGCAGCGTTGCGGCCGGGGCGAACTATGGCTACACCTTC; cdr3_aa: CSVAAGANYGYTF
j_call: TRBJ1-5; d_call: -; clone_size: many; v_call: TRBV6-1; cdr3_nt: TGTGCCAGCCTAAGAAATAGCAATCAGCCCCAGCATTTT; cdr3_aa: CASLRNSNQPQHF
j_call: TRBJ2-7; d_call: -; clone_size: -; v_call: TRBV12-5; cdr3_nt: TGTGCTAGTGACAATCTTCGACCGGATTCCTACGAGCAGTACTTC; cdr3_aa: CASDNLRPDSYEQYF
j_call: TRBJ2-7; d_call: TRBD1; clone_size: -; v_call: TRBV15; cdr3_nt: TGTGCCACCAGCAGAGCAAAGTGGCGGACAGGGGGCCCATACGAGCAGTACTTC; cdr3_aa: CATSRAKWRTGGPYEQYF
j_call: TRBJ2-5; d_call: TRBD2; clone_size: -; v_call: TRBV24-1; cdr3_nt: TGTGCCACCAGTGTTCCGTCCGGGACTAGCGGGAGCCAAGAGACCCAGTACTTC; cdr3_aa: CATSVPSGTSGSQETQYF